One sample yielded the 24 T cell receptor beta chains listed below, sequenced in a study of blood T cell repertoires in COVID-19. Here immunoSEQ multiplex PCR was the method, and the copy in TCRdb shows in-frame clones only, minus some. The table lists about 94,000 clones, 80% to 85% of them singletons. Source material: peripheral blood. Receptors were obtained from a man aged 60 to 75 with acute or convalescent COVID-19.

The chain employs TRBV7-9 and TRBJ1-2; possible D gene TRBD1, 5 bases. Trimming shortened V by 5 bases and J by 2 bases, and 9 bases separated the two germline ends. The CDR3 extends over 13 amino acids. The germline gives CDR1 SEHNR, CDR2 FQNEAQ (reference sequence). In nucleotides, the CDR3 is TGTGCCAGCAGCCCGACAGAGAACTATGGCTACACCTTC. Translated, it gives CASSPTENYGYTF. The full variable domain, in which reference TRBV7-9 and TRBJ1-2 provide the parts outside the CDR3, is DTGVSQNPRHKITKRGQNVTFRCDPISEHNRLYWYRQTLGQGPEFLTYFQNEAQLEKSRLLSDRFSAERPKGSFSTLEIQRTEQGDSAMYLCASSPTENYGYTFGSGTRLTVV.

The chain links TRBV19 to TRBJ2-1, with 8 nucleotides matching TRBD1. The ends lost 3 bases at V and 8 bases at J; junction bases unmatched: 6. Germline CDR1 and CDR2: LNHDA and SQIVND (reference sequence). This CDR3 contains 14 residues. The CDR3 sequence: CASSIAQGAYEQFF. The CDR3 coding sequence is TGTGCCAGTAGTATCGCCCAGGGGGCCTATGAGCAGTTCTTC.

CDR3 protein: CSVESGAAGELFF. As DNA, the CDR3 is TGCAGCGTTGAAAGCGGTGCCGCCGGGGAGCTGTTTTTT. The genes are TRBV29-1 and TRBJ2-2, with a tentative D call TRBD2 (5 bases). This CDR3 contains 13 residues. Trimming took off 2 bases at V and 6 bases at J, with 10 bases between the two ends. Germline V gene sequence: CDR1 SQVTM, CDR2 ANQGSEA.

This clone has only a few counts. The CDR3 DNA reads as TGTGCCAGTAGTATAGAGGGACAGGACGGGACAGATACGCAGTATTTT. This translates into CASSIEGQDGTDTQYF. The chain has TRBV19 and TRBJ2-3, with 8 bases that match TRBD1. CDR3 length: 16 residues. V dropped 0 bases and J dropped 3; count of bases not matched to a gene: 5. Germline CDR1 is LNHDA and CDR2 is SQIVND (reference sequence).

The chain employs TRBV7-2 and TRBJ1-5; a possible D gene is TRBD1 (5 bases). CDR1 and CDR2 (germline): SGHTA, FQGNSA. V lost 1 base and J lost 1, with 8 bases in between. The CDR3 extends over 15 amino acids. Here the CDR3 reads CASSLVRGSNQPQHF. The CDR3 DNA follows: TGTGCCAGCAGCTTAGTGCGGGGCAGCAATCAGCCCCAGCATTTT.

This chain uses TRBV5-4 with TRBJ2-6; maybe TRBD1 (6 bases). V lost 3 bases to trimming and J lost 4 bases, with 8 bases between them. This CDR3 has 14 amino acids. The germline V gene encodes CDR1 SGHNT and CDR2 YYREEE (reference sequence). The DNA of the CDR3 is TGTGCCAGCAGCTCCGGGACAGGGGCCAACGTCCTGACTTTC. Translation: CASSSGTGANVLTF.

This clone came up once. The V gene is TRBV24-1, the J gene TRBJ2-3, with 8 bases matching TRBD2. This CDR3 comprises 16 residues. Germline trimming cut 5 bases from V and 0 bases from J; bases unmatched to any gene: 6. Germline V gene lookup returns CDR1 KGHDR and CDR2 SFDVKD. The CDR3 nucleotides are TGTGCCACCAGTGTAGTCAGCGGGGGAAGCACAGATACGCAGTATTTT. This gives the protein CATSVVSGGSTDTQYF.

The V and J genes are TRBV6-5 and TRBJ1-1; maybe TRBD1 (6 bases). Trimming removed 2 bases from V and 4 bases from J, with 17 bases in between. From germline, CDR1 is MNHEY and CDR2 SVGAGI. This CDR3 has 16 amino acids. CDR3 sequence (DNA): TGTGCCAGCAGTTACGGTGGCAGGGGAAAGGGCACTGAAGCTTTCTTT. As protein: CASSYGGRGKGTEAFF.

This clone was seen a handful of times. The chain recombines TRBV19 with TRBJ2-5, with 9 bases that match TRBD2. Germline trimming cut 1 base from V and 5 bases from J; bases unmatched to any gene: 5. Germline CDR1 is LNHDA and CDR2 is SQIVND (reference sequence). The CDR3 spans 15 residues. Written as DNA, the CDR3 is TGTGCCAGTAGTATAGCTCTAGCGGGGTTGGAGACCCAGTACTTC. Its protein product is CASSIALAGLETQYF. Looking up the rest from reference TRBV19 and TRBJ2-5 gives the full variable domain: DGGITQSPKYLFRKEGQNVTLSCEQNLNHDAMYWYRQDPGQGLRLIYYSQIVNDFQKGDIAEGYSVSREKKESFPLTVTSAQKNPTAFYLCASSIALAGLETQYFGPGTRLLVL.

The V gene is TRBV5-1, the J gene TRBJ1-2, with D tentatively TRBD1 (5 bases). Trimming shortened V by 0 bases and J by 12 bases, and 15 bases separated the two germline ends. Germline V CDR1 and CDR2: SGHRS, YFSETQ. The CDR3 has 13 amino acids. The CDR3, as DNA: TGCGCCAGCAGCTTGGCGGAGGGGAACGGGGACACCTTC. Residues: CASSLAEGNGDTF.

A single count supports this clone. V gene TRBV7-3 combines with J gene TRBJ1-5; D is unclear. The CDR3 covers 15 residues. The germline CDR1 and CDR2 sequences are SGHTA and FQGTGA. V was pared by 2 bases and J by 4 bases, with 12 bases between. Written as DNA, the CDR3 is TGTGCCAGCAGCTTAGGTCCCATGGAGAATCAGCCCCAGCATTTT. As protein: CASSLGPMENQPQHF.

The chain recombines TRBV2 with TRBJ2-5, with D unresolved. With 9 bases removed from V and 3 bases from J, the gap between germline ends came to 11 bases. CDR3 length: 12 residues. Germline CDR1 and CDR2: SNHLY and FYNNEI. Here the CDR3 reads CARAVSEETQYF. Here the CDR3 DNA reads TGTGCCAGGGCGGTATCCGAAGAGACCCAGTACTTC.

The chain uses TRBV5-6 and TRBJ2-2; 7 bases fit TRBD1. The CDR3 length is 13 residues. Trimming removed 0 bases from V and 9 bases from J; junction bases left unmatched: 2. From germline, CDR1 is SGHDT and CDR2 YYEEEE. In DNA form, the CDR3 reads TGTGCCAGCAGCTTGGGACAGGGCTGGGAGCTGTTTTTT. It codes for CASSLGQGWELFF.

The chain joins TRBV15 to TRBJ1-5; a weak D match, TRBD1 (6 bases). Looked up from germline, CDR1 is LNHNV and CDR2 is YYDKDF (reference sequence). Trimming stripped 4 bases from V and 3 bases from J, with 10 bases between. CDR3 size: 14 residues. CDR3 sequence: CATSTGTHNQPQHF. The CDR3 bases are TGTGCCACCAGCACCGGGACACACAATCAGCCCCAGCATTTT.

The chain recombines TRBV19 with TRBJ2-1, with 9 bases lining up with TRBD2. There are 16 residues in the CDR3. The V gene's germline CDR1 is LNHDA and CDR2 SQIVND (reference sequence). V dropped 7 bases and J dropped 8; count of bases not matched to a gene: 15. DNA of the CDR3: TGTGCCAGTATCCATGCAGGACTAGCGCCTGTTGATGAGCAGTTCTTC. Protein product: CASIHAGLAPVDEQFF.

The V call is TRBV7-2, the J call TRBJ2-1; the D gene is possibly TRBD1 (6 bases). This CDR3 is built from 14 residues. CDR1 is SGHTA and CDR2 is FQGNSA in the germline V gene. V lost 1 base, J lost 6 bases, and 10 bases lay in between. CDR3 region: CASSLGGGSNEQFF. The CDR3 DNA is TGTGCCAGCAGCTTAGGAGGGGGATCCAATGAGCAGTTCTTC.

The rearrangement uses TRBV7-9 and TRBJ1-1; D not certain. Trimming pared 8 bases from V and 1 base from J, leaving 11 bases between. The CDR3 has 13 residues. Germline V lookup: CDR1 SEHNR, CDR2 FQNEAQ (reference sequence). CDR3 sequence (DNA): TGTGCCAGCGTAGCAAAGAAGAACACTGAAGCTTTCTTT. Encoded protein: CASVAKKNTEAFF.

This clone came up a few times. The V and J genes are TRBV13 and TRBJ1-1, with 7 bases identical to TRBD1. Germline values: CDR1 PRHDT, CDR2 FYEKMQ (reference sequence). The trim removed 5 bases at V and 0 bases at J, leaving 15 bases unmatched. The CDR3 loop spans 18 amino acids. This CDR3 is CASSGSGGPALMNTEAFF. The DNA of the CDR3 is TGTGCCAGCAGCGGCTCAGGGGGACCGGCTCTCATGAACACTGAAGCTTTCTTT.

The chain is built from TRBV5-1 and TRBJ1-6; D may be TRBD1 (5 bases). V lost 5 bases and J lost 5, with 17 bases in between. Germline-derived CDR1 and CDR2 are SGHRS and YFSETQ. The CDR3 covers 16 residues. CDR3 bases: TGCGCCAGCAGGAGGGGCCAGGGAGGGAATAATTCACCCCTCCACTTT. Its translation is CASRRGQGGNNSPLHF. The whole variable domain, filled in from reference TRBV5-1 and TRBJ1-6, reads KAGVTQTPRYLIKTRGQQVTLSCSPISGHRSVSWYQQTPGQGLQFLFEYFSETQRNKGNFPGRFSGRQFSNSRSEMNVSTLELGDSALYLCASRRGQGGNNSPLHFGNGTRLTVT.

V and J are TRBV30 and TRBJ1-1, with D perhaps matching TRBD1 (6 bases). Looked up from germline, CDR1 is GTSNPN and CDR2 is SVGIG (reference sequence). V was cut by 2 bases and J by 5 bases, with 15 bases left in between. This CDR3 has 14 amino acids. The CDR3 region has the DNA TGTGCCTGGAGTCAAACGTCAGGGGTGACTGAAGCTTTCTTT. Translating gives CAWSQTSGVTEAFF.

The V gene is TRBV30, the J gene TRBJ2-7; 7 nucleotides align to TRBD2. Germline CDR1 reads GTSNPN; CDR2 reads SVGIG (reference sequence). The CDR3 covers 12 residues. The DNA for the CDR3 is TGTGCTTTTGGCGGGGGTGGCTACGAGCAGTACTTC. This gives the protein CAFGGGGYEQYF.

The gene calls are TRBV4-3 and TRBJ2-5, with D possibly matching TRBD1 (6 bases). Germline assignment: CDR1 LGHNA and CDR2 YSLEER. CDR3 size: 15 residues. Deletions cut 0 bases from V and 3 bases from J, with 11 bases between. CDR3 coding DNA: TGCGCCAGCAGCCAAGATAGGGCAGGGGAAGAGACCCAGTACTTC. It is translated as CASSQDRAGEETQYF.

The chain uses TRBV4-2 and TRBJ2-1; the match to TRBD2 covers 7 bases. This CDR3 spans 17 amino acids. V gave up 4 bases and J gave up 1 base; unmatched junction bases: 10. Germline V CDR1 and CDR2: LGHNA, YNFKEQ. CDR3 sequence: CASSRSTSTGSYNEQFF. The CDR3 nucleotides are TGTGCCAGCAGCCGTTCGACTAGCACGGGATCCTACAATGAGCAGTTCTTC.

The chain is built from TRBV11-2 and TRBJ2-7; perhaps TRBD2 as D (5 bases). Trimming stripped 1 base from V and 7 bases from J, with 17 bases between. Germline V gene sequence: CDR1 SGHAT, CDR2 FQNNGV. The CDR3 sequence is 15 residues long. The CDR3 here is CASSLGGSASGEQYF. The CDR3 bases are TGTGCCAGCAGCTTAGGAGGGTCCGCTTCCGGAGAGCAGTACTTC.